This T cell receptor beta chain was profiled in a study of regulatory T cells. Study-level findings and limits: Skewed V and J usage and few unique V-J pairs marked patient repertoires, most in Tregs.

The trim removed 7 bases at V and 5 bases at J, leaving 8 bases unmatched. The germline V gene has CDR1 LNHDA and CDR2 SQIVND (reference sequence). CDR3 length: 14 residues. Concerning this clone: Antigen: not known.

Every patient with CD3G deficiency had evidence of autoimmunity. Patients aged 2 to 39 years had fewer naive and more memory CD4+ and CD8+ T cells. Primers: 52 TRBV forward and 13 TRBJ reverse. Repertoires were generated with immunoSEQ multiplex PCR, while TCRdb's copy carries only in-frame clones and drops some. The table includes a few thousand clones, about 84% detected once. What was sequenced was CD8+ T cells sorted from blood. This chain links TRBV19 with TRBJ1-1; TRBD1 matches at 9 bases. This clonotype originated in a child aged 5-17 years with CD3G deficiency. The CDR3 is CASKPTGGKTEAFF. In nucleotides, the CDR3 is TGTGCCAGTAAGCCGACAGGGGGGAAGACTGAAGCTTTCTTT.